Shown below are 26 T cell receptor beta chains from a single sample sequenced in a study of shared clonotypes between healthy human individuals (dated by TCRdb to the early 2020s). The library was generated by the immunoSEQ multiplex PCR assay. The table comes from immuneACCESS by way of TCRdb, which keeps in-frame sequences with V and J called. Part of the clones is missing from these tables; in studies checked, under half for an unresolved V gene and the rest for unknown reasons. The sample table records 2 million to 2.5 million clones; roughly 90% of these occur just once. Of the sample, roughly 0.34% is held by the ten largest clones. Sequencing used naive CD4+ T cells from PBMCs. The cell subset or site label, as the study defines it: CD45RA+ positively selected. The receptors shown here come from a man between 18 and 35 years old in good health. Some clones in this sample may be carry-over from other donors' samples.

CDR3 in DNA: TGTGCCAGCAGCCGGGACAGGGGGCTGAACGAGCAGTACTTC. As protein: CASSRDRGLNEQYF. The chain uses TRBV16 and TRBJ2-7; 12 bases map to TRBD1. The CDR3 has 14 amino acids. V gave up 4 bases and J gave up 5 bases; unmatched junction bases: 3. Germline V gene data show CDR1 as KGHSY and CDR2 as FQNENV.

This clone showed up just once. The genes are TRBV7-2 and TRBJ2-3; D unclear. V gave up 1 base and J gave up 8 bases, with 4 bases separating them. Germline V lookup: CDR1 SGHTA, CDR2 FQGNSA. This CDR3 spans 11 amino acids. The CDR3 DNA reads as TGTGCCAGCAGCTTAGAGGTTACGCAGTATTTT. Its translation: CASSLEVTQYF.

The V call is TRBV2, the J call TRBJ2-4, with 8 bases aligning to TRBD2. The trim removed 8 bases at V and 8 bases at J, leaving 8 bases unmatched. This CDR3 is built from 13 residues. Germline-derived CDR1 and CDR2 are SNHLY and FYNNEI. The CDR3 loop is CASGYTGGDIQYF. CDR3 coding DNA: TGTGCCAGCGGCTACACCGGGGGGGACATTCAGTACTTC.

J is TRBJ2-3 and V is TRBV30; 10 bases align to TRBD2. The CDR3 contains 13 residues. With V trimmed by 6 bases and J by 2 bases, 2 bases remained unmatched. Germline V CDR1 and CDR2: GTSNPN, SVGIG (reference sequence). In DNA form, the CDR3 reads TGTGCCTGTCTAGCGGGAGTCACAGATACGCAGTATTTT. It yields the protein CACLAGVTDTQYF.

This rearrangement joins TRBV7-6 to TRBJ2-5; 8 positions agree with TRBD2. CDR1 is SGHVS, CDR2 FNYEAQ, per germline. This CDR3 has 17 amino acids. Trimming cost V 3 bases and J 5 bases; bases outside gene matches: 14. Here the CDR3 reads CASSFPTSDSGWETQYF. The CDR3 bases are TGTGCCAGCAGCTTCCCGACTAGCGATAGTGGTTGGGAGACCCAGTACTTC.

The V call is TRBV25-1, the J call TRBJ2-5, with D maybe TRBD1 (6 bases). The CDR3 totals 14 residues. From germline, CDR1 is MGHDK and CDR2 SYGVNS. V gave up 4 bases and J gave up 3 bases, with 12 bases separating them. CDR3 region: CASSAGTYKETQYF. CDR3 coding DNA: TGTGCCAGCAGTGCCGGGACATACAAAGAGACCCAGTACTTC.

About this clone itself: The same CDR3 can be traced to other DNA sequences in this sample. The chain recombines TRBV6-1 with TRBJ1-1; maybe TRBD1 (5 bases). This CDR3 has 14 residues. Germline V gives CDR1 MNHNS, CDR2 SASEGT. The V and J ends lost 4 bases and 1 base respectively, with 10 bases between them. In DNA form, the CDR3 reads TGTGCCAGCAGTGTGGGGCGGGGGAACACTGAAGCTTTCTTT. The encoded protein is CASSVGRGNTEAFF.

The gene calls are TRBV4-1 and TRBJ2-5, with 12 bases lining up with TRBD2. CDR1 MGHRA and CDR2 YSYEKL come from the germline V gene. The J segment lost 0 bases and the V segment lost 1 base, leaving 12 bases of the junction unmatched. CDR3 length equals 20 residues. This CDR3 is CASSQGQGLAGGTYQETQYF. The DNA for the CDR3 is TGCGCCAGCAGCCAAGGACAGGGGCTAGCGGGAGGGACATACCAAGAGACCCAGTACTTC.

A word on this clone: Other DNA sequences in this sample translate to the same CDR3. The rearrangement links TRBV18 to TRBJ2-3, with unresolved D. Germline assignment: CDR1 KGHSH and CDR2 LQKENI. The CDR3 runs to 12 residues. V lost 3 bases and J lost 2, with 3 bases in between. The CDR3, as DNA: TGTGCCAGCTCACCGGACACAGATACGCAGTATTTT. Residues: CASSPDTDTQYF.

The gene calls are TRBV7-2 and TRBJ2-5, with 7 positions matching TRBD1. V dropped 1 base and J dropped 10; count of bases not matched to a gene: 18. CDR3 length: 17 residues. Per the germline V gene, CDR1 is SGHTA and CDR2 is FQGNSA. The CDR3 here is CASSLDRWPGGRGVQYF. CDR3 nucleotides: TGTGCCAGCAGCTTAGATCGGTGGCCAGGGGGTCGAGGAGTCCAGTACTTC.

The CDR3 here is CASSTQAFQETQYF. Here the CDR3 DNA reads TGTGCCAGCAGCACACAGGCCTTCCAAGAGACCCAGTACTTC. This chain uses TRBV9 with TRBJ2-5, with TRBD1 as a possible D gene (5 bases). CDR3 length: 14 amino acids. Trimming left V 4 bases short and J 1 base short, with 11 bases between. The germline V gene has CDR1 SGDLS and CDR2 YYNGEE. The full variable domain, its missing parts supplied by reference TRBV9 and TRBJ2-5, is DSGVTQTPKHLITATGQRVTLRCSPRSGDLSVYWYQQSLDQGLQFLIQYYNGEERAKGNILERFSAQQFPDLHSELNLSSLELGDSALYFCASSTQAFQETQYFGPGTRLLVL.

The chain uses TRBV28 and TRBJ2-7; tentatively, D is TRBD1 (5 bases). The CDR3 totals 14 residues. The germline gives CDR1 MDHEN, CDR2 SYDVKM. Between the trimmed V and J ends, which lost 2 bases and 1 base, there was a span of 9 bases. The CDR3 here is CASSLMQGSYEQYF. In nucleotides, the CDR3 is TGTGCCAGCAGTTTAATGCAGGGATCCTACGAGCAGTACTTC.

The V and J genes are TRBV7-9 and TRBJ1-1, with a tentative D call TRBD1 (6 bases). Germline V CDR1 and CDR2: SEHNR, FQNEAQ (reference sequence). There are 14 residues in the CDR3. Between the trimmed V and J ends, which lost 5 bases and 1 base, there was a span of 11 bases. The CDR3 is CASSPPGANTEAFF. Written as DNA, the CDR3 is TGTGCCAGCAGCCCCCCGGGGGCGAACACTGAAGCTTTCTTT.

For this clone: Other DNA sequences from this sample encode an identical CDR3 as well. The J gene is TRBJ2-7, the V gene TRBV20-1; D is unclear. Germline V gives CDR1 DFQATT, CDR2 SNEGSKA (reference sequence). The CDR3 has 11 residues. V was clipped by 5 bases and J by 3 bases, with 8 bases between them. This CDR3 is CSAPLGYEQYF. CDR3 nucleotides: TGCAGTGCTCCCCTGGGCTACGAGCAGTACTTC.

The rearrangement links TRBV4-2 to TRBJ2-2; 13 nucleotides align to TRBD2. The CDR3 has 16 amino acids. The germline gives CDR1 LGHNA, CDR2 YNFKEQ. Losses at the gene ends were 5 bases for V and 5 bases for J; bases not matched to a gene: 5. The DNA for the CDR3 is TGTGCCAGCAGCTCTGGGACTAGCGGGATTACCGGGGAGCTGTTTTTT. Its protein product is CASSSGTSGITGELFF.

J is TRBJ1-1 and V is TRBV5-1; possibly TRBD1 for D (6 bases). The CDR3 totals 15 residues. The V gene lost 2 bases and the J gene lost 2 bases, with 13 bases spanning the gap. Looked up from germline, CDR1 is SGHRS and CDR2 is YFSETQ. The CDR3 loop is CASSLFTGTNTEAFF. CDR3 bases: TGCGCCAGCAGCTTATTTACAGGGACCAACACTGAAGCTTTCTTT.

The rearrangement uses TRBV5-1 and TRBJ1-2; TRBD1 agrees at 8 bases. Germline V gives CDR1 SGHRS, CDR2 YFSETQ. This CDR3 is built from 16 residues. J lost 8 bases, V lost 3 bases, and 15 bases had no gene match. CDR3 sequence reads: CASSSHVVGTGGGYTF. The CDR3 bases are TGCGCCAGCAGCTCGCATGTCGTTGGGACAGGAGGCGGCTACACCTTC.

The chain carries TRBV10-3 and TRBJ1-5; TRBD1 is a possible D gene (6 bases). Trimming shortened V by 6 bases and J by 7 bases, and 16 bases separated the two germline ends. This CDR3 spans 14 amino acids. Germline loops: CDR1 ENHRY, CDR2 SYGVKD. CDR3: CAISQDSLYQPQHF. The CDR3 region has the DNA TGTGCCATCAGCCAGGACAGTTTGTACCAGCCCCAGCATTTT.

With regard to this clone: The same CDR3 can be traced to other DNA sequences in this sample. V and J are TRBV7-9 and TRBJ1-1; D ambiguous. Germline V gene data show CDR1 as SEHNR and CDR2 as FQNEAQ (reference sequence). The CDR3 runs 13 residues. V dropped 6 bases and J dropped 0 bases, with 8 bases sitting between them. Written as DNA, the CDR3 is TGTGCCAGCAGTCGTAGGGTGAACACTGAAGCTTTCTTT. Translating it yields CASSRRVNTEAFF.

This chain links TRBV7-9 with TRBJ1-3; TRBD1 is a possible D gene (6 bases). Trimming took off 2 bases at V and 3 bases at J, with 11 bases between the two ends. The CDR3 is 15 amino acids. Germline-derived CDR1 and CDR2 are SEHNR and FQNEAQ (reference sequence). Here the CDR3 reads CASSLPQGYGNTIYF. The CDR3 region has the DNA TGTGCCAGCAGCTTACCACAGGGATATGGAAACACCATATATTTT.

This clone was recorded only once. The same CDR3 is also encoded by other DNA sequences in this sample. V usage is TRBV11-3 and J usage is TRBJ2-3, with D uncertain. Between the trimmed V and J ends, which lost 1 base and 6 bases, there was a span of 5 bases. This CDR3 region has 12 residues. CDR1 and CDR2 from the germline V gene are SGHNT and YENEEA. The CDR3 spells CASSLVGDTQYF. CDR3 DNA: TGTGCCAGCAGCTTAGTAGGGGATACGCAGTATTTT.

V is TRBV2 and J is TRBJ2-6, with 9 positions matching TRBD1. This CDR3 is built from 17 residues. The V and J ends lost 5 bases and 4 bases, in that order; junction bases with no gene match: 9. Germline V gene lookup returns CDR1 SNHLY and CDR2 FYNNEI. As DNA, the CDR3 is TGTGCCAGCAGTAAAACCGGGACAGGGTCCGGGGCCAACGTCCTGACTTTC. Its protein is CASSKTGTGSGANVLTF.

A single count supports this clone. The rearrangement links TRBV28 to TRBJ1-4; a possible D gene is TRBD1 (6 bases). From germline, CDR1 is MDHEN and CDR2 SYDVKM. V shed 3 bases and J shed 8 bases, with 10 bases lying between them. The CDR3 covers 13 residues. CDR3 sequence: CASSLEGVEKLFF. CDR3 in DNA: TGTGCCAGCAGTTTGGAGGGGGTGGAAAAACTGTTTTTT.

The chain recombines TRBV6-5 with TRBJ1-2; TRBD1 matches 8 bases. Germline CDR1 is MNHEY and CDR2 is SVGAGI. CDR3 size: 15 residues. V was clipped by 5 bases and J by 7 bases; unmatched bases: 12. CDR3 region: CASSQGAGRSGGYTF. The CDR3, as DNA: TGTGCCAGCAGTCAGGGGGCAGGGAGGAGCGGTGGCTACACCTTC.

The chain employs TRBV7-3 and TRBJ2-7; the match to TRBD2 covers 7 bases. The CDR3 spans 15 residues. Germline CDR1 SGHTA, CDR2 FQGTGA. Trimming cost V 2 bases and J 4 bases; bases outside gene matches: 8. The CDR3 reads CASSLWGGSPYEQYF. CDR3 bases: TGTGCCAGCAGCTTATGGGGCGGGAGTCCTTACGAGCAGTACTTC.

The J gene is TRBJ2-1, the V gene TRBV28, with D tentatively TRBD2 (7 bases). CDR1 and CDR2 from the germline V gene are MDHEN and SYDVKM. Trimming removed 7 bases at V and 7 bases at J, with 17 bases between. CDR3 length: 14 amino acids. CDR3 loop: CASTTPGGQNEQFF. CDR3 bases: TGTGCCAGCACCACCCCCGGGGGGCAGAATGAGCAGTTCTTC.